These 11 T cell receptor delta chains came from one sample sequenced in a study of Vδ1+ human thymocytes. RNA was extracted from the cells and then reverse transcribed. CDR3 amplicons came from multiplex PCR with pooled V-gene forward and constant-region reverse primers. TCRdb redid the clone calls on the multiplex PCR reads with CATT. Here the sample spans around 23,000 delta-chain clones, about 7% being singletons. Their specific antigens are unknown. Study observations and caveats: Thymic TRG and TRD repertoires appeared highly polyclonal, with Gaussian CDR3 length distributions.

Sequencing was performed on Vdelta1+ gamma-delta thymocytes from the thymus. Indicated subset: FACS-sorted CD3+ TCRalphabeta- TCRVdelta1+ TCRVdelta2- thymocytes. Every receptor here comes from a girl younger than two who had congenital heart surgery.

This clone was seen a few times. V is TRDV1 and J is TRDJ1, with 8 positions matching TRDD3. V dropped 2 bases and J dropped 1; count of bases not matched to a gene: 12. The CDR3 totals 18 residues. Germline CDR1 TSWWSYY, CDR2 QGS. CDR3 coding DNA: TGTGCTCTTGGGGAATACTCCGCGTACTGGGGGGTCACCGATAAACTCATCTTT. It codes for CALGEYSAYWGVTDKLIF.

This rearrangement joins TRDV1 to TRDJ1; 11 bases are a match to TRDD3. This CDR3 has 24 amino acids. The germline gives CDR1 TSWWSYY, CDR2 QGS. Unmatched junction bases numbered 25, after V lost 1 base and J lost 0 bases. CDR3 sequence (DNA): TGTGCTCTTGGGGAACAGGGCGGCCCCCAACTGGGGGATATGACTACGCCGTACACCGATAAACTCATCTTT. Amino acid sequence: CALGEQGGPQLGDMTTPYTDKLIF.

This clone has only a few counts. V is TRDV1 and J is TRDJ1, with TRDD3 matching over 12 bases. Per the germline V gene, CDR1 is TSWWSYY and CDR2 is QGS. V shed 5 bases, J shed 0 bases, and the junction held 13 bases outside the gene matches. This CDR3 has 19 amino acids. CDR3 nucleotide sequence: TGTGCTCTTGGGACAGGGAGTACTGGGGGATACTTGTACACCGATAAACTCATCTTT. This codes for CALGTGSTGGYLYTDKLIF.

A J gene of TRDJ1 was called, though the V gene was not; the listed D gene, TRDD3, was not tested against the DNA. This CDR3 is 22 amino acids long. CDR3 DNA: TGTGCTCTTGGGGACTTGGACGGTATCCCCGGGGGTGGTGGGGGATACACCGATAAACTCATCTTT. The encoded protein is CALGDLDGIPGGGGGYTDKLIF.

The V and J genes are TRDV1 and TRDJ1; no reliable D call. From germline, CDR1 is TSWWSYY and CDR2 QGS. Deletions cut 7 bases from V and 0 bases from J, with 9 bases between. The CDR3 loop spans 13 amino acids. The CDR3 here is CALAGAYTDKLIF. DNA for the CDR3: TGTGCTCTTGCCGGGGCGTACACCGATAAACTCATCTTT.

This clone came up a few times. J is TRDJ1 and V is TRDV1; 10 nucleotides agree with TRDD3. The CDR3 loop spans 16 amino acids. In germline, CDR1 is TSWWSYY, CDR2 QGS. The J segment lost 3 bases and the V segment lost 6 bases, leaving 10 bases of the junction unmatched. In DNA form, the CDR3 reads TGTGCTCTTGGTGAGATACTGGGGGATGTCTCCGATAAACTCATCTTT. It yields the protein CALGEILGDVSDKLIF.

The V gene went uncalled, while the J gene is TRDJ1; no DNA check was done on the table's D call, TRDD3. This CDR3 is built from 15 residues. CDR3 in DNA: TGTGCTCTTGGGGACTTTGATAAGTACACCGATAAACTCATCTTT. It specifies CALGDFDKYTDKLIF.

The count of this clone is one. V gene TRDV1 combines with J gene TRDJ1; 10 bases agree with TRDD3. The J gene, missing from TCRdb, was assigned here through DNA to germline matching. CDR3 length: 26 residues. The V gene end was trimmed by 0 bases and the J gene end by 4 bases; junction bases not matched to a gene: 35. Looked up from germline, CDR1 is TSWWSYY and CDR2 is QGS. The CDR3 nucleotides are TGTGCTCTTGGGGAACTTTTACGAGACGCTCTTACTGGGGGATCACCTCTTATCAGTACAAGCGATAAACTCATCTTT. Protein: CALGELLRDALTGGSPLISTSDKLIF.

This clone was seen a few times. V and J are TRDV1 and TRDJ1; 9 bases match TRDD2. Germline V lookup: CDR1 TSWWSYY, CDR2 QGS. Losses at the gene ends were 6 bases for V and 1 base for J; bases not matched to a gene: 27. The CDR3 has 22 amino acids. The DNA of the CDR3 is TGTGCTCTTGGAGAAGTTCTCTCGGCCTTCCTACGCTGGGGATTCCCCACCGATAAACTCATCTTT. It translates to CALGEVLSAFLRWGFPTDKLIF.

The chain links TRDV1 to TRDJ1; TRDD3 matches 7 bases. The CDR3 spans 15 residues. Unmatched junction bases numbered 8, after V lost 5 bases and J lost 2 bases. CDR1 and CDR2 from the germline V gene are TSWWSYY and QGS. The DNA of the CDR3 is TGTGCTCTTGGGACAATAAGGATACGTACCGATAAACTCATCTTT. Its protein product is CALGTIRIRTDKLIF.

This clone has just a few counts. This chain joins TRDV1 and TRDJ1; TRDD3 matches at 10 bases. The V segment lost 2 bases and the J segment 0 bases; nucleotides outside the gene matches: 9. The germline V gene has CDR1 TSWWSYY and CDR2 QGS. This CDR3 spans 18 amino acids. The CDR3 spells CALGELSRWGIYTDKLIF. CDR3 nucleotides: TGTGCTCTTGGGGAATTAAGCCGCTGGGGGATATACACCGATAAACTCATCTTT.